This entry concerns a single T cell receptor (beta chain). Treatment noted: oral pan-JAK inhibitor, 5-10 mg twice daily. The data originate from a study of CD8+ T cells in alopecia areata. cDNA reverse transcribed from extracted RNA served as the sequencing template. This table comes from immunoSEQ multiplex PCR, and its TCRdb copy is limited to in-frame clones, with some not included. This sample has approximately 200,000 clones; approximately 56% occur once, and the top ten carry approximately 3.4%. This receptor was taken from a human donor with alopecia areata. Sequenced material: CD4+ T cells sorted from blood, taken at week 4, from a patient treated with tofacitinib.

The CDR3 nucleotides read TGTGCCAGCAGCCAAGAAACCAAGGGGGTTGAAGCTTTCTTT. Its translation: CASSQETKGVEAFF. The V and J genes are TRBV14 and TRBJ1-1; possible D gene TRBD1, 6 bases. Trimming took off 0 bases at V and 7 bases at J, with 12 bases between the two ends. Germline CDR1 is SGHDN and CDR2 is FVKESK. CDR3 length: 14 amino acids.